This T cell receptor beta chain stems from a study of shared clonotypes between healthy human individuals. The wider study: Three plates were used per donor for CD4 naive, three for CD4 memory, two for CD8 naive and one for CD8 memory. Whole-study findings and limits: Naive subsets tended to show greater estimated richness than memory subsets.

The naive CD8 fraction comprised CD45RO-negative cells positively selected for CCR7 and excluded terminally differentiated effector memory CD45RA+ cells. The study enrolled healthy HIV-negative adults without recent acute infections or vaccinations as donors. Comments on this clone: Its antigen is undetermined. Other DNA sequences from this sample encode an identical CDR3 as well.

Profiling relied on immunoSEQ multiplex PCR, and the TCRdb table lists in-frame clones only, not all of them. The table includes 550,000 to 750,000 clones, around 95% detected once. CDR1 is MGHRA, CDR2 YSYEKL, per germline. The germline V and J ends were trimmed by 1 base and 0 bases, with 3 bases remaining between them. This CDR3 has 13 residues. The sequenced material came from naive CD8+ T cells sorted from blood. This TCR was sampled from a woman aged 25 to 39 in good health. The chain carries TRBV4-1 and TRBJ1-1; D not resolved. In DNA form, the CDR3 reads TGCGCCAGCAGCCAAGTGCTGAACACTGAAGCTTTCTTT. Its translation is CASSQVLNTEAFF.